This entry lists 27 T cell receptor beta chains sequenced from one sample in a study of CD8+ T cells in alopecia areata. As for treatment: oral pan-JAK inhibitor, 5-10 mg twice daily. In each case, RNA was isolated and then reverse transcribed into cDNA as the sequencing template. Clones were read by immunoSEQ multiplex PCR, and TCRdb kept only the in-frame ones, dropping some. The table records hundreds of thousands of clones, 50% to 75% of them present only once. Sequencing was performed on CD4+ T cells sorted from blood, taken around week 54, from a patient treated with tofacitinib. The receptors originated from a human donor with alopecia areata.

This clone was detected once. The chain recombines TRBV29-1 with TRBJ1-2; TRBD1 matches at 11 bases. After removal of 7 bases from V and 2 bases from J, the junction contained 3 bases not matched to a gene. Germline-derived CDR1 and CDR2 are SQVTM and ANQGSEA. The CDR3 contains 13 residues. The CDR3 reads CSAGTGGNYGYTF. CDR3 nucleotide sequence: TGCAGCGCTGGGACAGGGGGAAACTATGGCTACACCTTC.

This clone was seen more than once but under ten times. CDR3 in DNA: TGTGCCTGGAGTACCCCAAGGGGGTCGGGCACCGGGGAGCTGTTTTTT. This gives the protein CAWSTPRGSGTGELFF. This chain uses TRBV30 with TRBJ2-2; D may be TRBD1 (6 bases). The germline V and J ends were trimmed by 2 bases and 4 bases, with 17 bases remaining between them. The CDR3 length is 16 residues. Germline lookup yields CDR1 GTSNPN and CDR2 SVGIG (reference sequence).

The chain carries TRBV5-4 and TRBJ2-5, with 9 nucleotides matching TRBD1. Trimming at V came to 4 bases and at J to 5 bases, leaving 9 bases not matched to a gene. In germline, CDR1 is SGHNT, CDR2 YYREEE (reference sequence). CDR3 length: 15 amino acids. The CDR3 region is CASSPQGAVGETQYF. The CDR3 nucleotides are TGTGCCAGCAGCCCACAGGGGGCAGTAGGGGAGACCCAGTACTTC.

This chain uses TRBV7-2 with TRBJ2-7; D assignment may be TRBD1 or TRBD2 (5 bases each). The V gene lost 5 bases and the J gene lost 2 bases, with 19 bases spanning the gap. From germline, CDR1 is SGHTA and CDR2 FQGNSA. The CDR3 has 16 residues. The CDR3 protein is CASSPRTGTITYEQYF. CDR3 nucleotides: TGTGCCAGCAGCCCCCGGACCGGGACCATTACCTACGAGCAGTACTTC.

This clone was seen only a few times. The chain couples TRBV14 to TRBJ1-1; D may be TRBD1 (6 bases). The CDR3 runs 16 residues. V was clipped by 1 base and J by 1 base, with 13 bases between them. CDR1 and CDR2 from the germline V gene are SGHDN and FVKESK. The CDR3 loop is CASSQVSLGQNTEAFF. The CDR3 bases are TGTGCCAGCAGCCAAGTATCGCTGGGACAGAACACTGAAGCTTTCTTT. Drawing the rest from reference TRBV14 and TRBJ1-1, the complete variable domain is EAGVTQFPSHSVIEKGQTVTLRCDPISGHDNLYWYRRVMGKEIKFLLHFVKESKQDESGMPNNRFLAERTGGTYSTLKVQPAELEDSGVYFCASSQVSLGQNTEAFFGQGTRLTVV.

This sequence joins TRBV5-1 and TRBJ1-2; 7 bases fit TRBD1. Trimming at V came to 5 bases and at J to 4 bases, leaving 8 bases not matched to a gene. The CDR3 spans 14 residues. Germline loops: CDR1 SGHRS, CDR2 YFSETQ. CDR3 sequence reads: CASSAGTDGYGYTF. CDR3 in DNA: TGCGCCAGCAGTGCCGGGACAGATGGCTATGGCTACACCTTC.

The gene calls are TRBV29-1 and TRBJ2-7; a possible D gene is TRBD2 (6 bases). V shed 4 bases and J shed 0 bases, with 16 bases lying between them. This CDR3 spans 15 amino acids. The germline gives CDR1 SQVTM, CDR2 ANQGSEA. CDR3: CSVGGGNFSSYEQYF. The CDR3 coding sequence is TGCAGCGTTGGAGGCGGGAACTTTAGCTCCTACGAGCAGTACTTC.

V is TRBV7-2 and J is TRBJ1-6, with D unresolved. There are 15 residues in the CDR3. CDR1 SGHTA and CDR2 FQGNSA come from the germline V gene. V shed 3 bases and J shed 9 bases, with 15 bases lying between them. The CDR3 sequence is CASSFVSVRSSPLHF. DNA of the CDR3: TGTGCCAGCAGCTTCGTCAGTGTCCGAAGTTCACCCCTCCACTTT.

This clone has a handful of counts. The rearrangement links TRBV11-2 to TRBJ2-7, with D hard to call. Between the trimmed V and J ends, which lost 4 bases and 0 bases, there was a span of 1 base. The CDR3 is made up of 11 amino acids. From germline, CDR1 is SGHAT and CDR2 FQNNGV. The CDR3 nucleotides read TGTGCCAGCAGCTCCTCCTACGAGCAGTACTTC. This sequence encodes CASSSSYEQYF.

The genes are TRBV29-1 and TRBJ1-5; D uncertain. Trimming shortened V by 4 bases and J by 6 bases, and 13 bases separated the two germline ends. There are 13 residues in the CDR3. Per germline, CDR1 SQVTM and CDR2 ANQGSEA. The DNA of the CDR3 is TGCAGCGTTGCCCGCGGGTCGGGTCAGCCCCAGCATTTT. Its protein is CSVARGSGQPQHF. The full variable domain, completed using reference TRBV29-1 and TRBJ1-5, is SAVISQKPSRDICQRGTSLTIQCQVDSQVTMMFWYRQQPGQSLTLIATANQGSEATYESGFVIDKFPISRPNLTFSTLTVSNMSPEDSSIYLCSVARGSGQPQHFGDGTRLSIL.

This clone was picked up one time. The gene calls are TRBV29-1 and TRBJ1-5; 8 positions agree with TRBD1. From germline, CDR1 is SQVTM and CDR2 ANQGSEA. V lost 7 bases to trimming and J lost 2 bases; unmatched junction nucleotides: 7. This CDR3 is 14 amino acids long. The CDR3: CSASGQEGNQPQHF. CDR3 DNA sequence: TGCAGCGCCTCGGGACAGGAGGGCAATCAGCCCCAGCATTTT.

The chain recombines TRBV5-1 with TRBJ2-2; 14 positions agree with TRBD2. CDR3 length equals 16 residues. Germline V gene sequence: CDR1 SGHRS, CDR2 YFSETQ. The J segment lost 4 bases and the V segment lost 4 bases, leaving 3 bases of the junction unmatched. CDR3 protein: CASSRTSGGPTGELFF. The DNA for the CDR3 is TGCGCCAGCAGCCGGACTAGCGGGGGGCCCACCGGGGAGCTGTTTTTT.

The chain links TRBV2 to TRBJ1-5; 7 nucleotides agree with TRBD1. CDR3 length equals 14 residues. J was trimmed by 6 bases and V by 7 bases; bases with no gene match: 9. Germline V gives CDR1 SNHLY, CDR2 FYNNEI. The CDR3, as DNA: TGTGCCAGCAACAGCCAGGGGGTGGTTCAGCCCCAGCATTTT. Its protein is CASNSQGVVQPQHF.

V and J are TRBV29-1 and TRBJ2-1, with D tentatively TRBD2 (7 bases). The CDR3 runs 13 residues. The V gene's germline CDR1 is SQVTM and CDR2 ANQGSEA. V shed 7 bases and J shed 7 bases, with 17 bases lying between them. CDR3 amino acids: CSALGGQRNEQFF. The CDR3 nucleotides are TGCAGCGCTCTCGGGGGGCAAAGGAATGAGCAGTTCTTC.

The chain uses TRBV11-2 and TRBJ1-6, with a possible D match to TRBD1 (5 bases). Germline V gene data show CDR1 as SGHAT and CDR2 as FQNNGV. This CDR3 has 14 amino acids. The V end lost 3 bases, the J end lost 6 bases, and 9 bases lay between the germline ends. The CDR3 protein is CASSFTGLNSPLHF. The DNA of the CDR3 is TGTGCCAGCAGCTTTACAGGTCTTAATTCACCCCTCCACTTT.

The J gene is TRBJ2-1, the V gene TRBV7-3; D possibly corresponds to TRBD1 (6 bases). CDR1 is SGHTA, CDR2 FQGTGA, per germline. This CDR3 has 13 residues. V lost 5 bases and J lost 8, with 13 bases in between. CDR3 in DNA: TGTGCCAGCAGCCCCGGGACAAGCCATGAGCAGTTCTTC. Its protein is CASSPGTSHEQFF.

This chain connects TRBV14 to TRBJ2-5; D call uncertain. The V gene's germline CDR1 is SGHDN and CDR2 FVKESK. This CDR3 has 11 amino acids. V gave up 3 bases and J gave up 5 bases, with 4 bases separating them. The CDR3 spells CASSQYETQYF. In nucleotides, the CDR3 is TGTGCCAGCAGCCAGTACGAGACCCAGTACTTC.

The V gene is TRBV30, the J gene TRBJ1-3; TRBD1 matches at 11 bases. CDR1 and CDR2 from the germline V gene are GTSNPN and SVGIG (reference sequence). This CDR3 has 16 residues. V was pared by 0 bases and J by 4 bases, with 5 bases of the junction left unmatched. The CDR3 loop is CAWSVPGTGGGNTIYF. The CDR3 nucleotides read TGTGCCTGGAGTGTACCCGGGACAGGGGGAGGAAACACCATATATTTT.

The V gene is TRBV25-1, the J gene TRBJ1-4; no clear D gene. The CDR3 has 13 residues. CDR1 and CDR2 (germline): MGHDK, SYGVNS. Trimming took off 5 bases at V and 7 bases at J, with 11 bases between the two ends. The CDR3, as DNA: TGTGCCAGCAGTTTCCACAGCAGTGAAAAACTGTTTTTT. It encodes CASSFHSSEKLFF.

This clone was detected a few times. This sample also contains other DNA sequences that code for the same CDR3. V gene TRBV29-1 combines with J gene TRBJ2-1, with 11 bases that match TRBD1. This CDR3 contains 14 residues. J gave up 8 bases and V 1 base, and 4 bases lay outside the gene matches. The germline CDR1 and CDR2 sequences are SQVTM and ANQGSEA. The CDR3 region has the DNA TGCAGCGTTGAAGGAGGACAGGGGGCAGATGAGCAGTTCTTC. Protein sequence: CSVEGGQGADEQFF.

The V call is TRBV19, the J call TRBJ1-5; 9 bases are shared with TRBD1. V was pared by 4 bases and J by 5 bases, with 0 bases of the junction left unmatched. This CDR3 has 13 residues. CDR1 is LNHDA and CDR2 is SQIVND in the germline V gene (reference sequence). For the CDR3, the DNA is TGTGCCAGTAGTAACAGGGGGCATCAGCCCCAGCATTTT. It codes for CASSNRGHQPQHF.

V is TRBV5-1 and J is TRBJ2-5; TRBD1 matches at 10 bases. Germline loops: CDR1 SGHRS, CDR2 YFSETQ. The CDR3 spans 15 residues. Germline trimming cut 4 bases from V and 2 bases from J; bases unmatched to any gene: 5. In DNA form, the CDR3 reads TGCGCCAGCAGCGAGCTGGACAGGGGGCAAGAGACCCAGTACTTC. Translated, it gives CASSELDRGQETQYF. Looking up the rest from reference TRBV5-1 and TRBJ2-5 gives the full variable domain: KAGVTQTPRYLIKTRGQQVTLSCSPISGHRSVSWYQQTPGQGLQFLFEYFSETQRNKGNFPGRFSGRQFSNSRSEMNVSTLELGDSALYLCASSELDRGQETQYFGPGTRLLVL.

CDR3 in DNA: TGTGCCAGCACCCTCCCTGATAGTTCCCTTAACTATGGCTACACCTTC. Its protein is CASTLPDSSLNYGYTF. J is TRBJ1-2 and V is TRBV6-6, with no clear D. Trimming removed 7 bases at V and 1 base at J, with 19 bases between. CDR3 size: 16 residues. CDR1 is MNHNY, CDR2 SVGAGI, per germline (reference sequence).

J is TRBJ2-5 and V is TRBV29-1; weak D call: TRBD1 (5 bases). CDR1 is SQVTM and CDR2 is ANQGSEA in the germline V gene. The V end was cut by 8 bases, the J end by 0 bases, with 13 bases between. The CDR3 sequence is 13 residues long. In nucleotides, the CDR3 is TGCAGCTGTTGGACACTTGACCAAGAGACCCAGTACTTC. Its protein product is CSCWTLDQETQYF.

The J gene is TRBJ2-7, the V gene TRBV11-2, with 9 bases lining up with TRBD1. The CDR3 covers 14 residues. With V trimmed by 11 bases and J by 3 bases, 11 bases remained unmatched. The germline gives CDR1 SGHAT, CDR2 FQNNGV. The DNA of the CDR3 is TGTGCCGTAGGACCCGGGACAGGGCTCTACGAGCAGTACTTC. This gives the protein CAVGPGTGLYEQYF.

This chain connects TRBV25-1 to TRBJ1-1; D gene ambiguous. The CDR3 extends over 14 amino acids. CDR1 is MGHDK and CDR2 is SYGVNS in the germline V gene. The ends were cut back, 0 bases at V and 2 bases at J, with 7 bases in the middle. CDR3 in DNA: TGTGCCAGCAGTGAATACGGCCTCAACACTGAAGCTTTCTTT. Translated: CASSEYGLNTEAFF.

The genes are TRBV30 and TRBJ1-2; no reliable D call. The V gene lost 3 bases and the J gene lost 4 bases, with 12 bases spanning the gap. Per the germline V gene, CDR1 is GTSNPN and CDR2 is SVGIG (reference sequence). The CDR3 is made up of 13 amino acids. The CDR3 nucleotides read TGTGCCTGGAGAACAGATCGGGCCTATGGCTACACCTTC. Translated: CAWRTDRAYGYTF.